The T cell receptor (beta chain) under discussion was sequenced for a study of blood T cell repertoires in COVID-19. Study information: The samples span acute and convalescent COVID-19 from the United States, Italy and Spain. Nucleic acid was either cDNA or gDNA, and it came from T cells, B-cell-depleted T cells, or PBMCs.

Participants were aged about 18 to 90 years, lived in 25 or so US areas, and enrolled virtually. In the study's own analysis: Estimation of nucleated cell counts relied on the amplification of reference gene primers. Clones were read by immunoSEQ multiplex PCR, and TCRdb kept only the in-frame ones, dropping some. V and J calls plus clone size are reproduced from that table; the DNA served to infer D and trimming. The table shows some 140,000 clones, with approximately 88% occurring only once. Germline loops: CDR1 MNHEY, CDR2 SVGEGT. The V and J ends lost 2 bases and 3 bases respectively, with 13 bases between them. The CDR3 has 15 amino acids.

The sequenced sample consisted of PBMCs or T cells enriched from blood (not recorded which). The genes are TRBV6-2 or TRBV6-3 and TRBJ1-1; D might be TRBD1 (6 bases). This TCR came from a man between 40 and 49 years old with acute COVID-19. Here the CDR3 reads CASSYPPGGDTEAFF. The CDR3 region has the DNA TGTGCCAGCAGTTACCCCCCGGGGGGCGACACTGAAGCTTTCTTT.